The present TCR beta chain was sequenced within a study of blood T cell repertoires in COVID-19. Generated by immunoSEQ multiplex PCR, the TCRdb table keeps only in-frame clones and is missing some. Among roughly 350,000 clones listed, approximately 89% were seen once. This CDR3 has 16 residues. Germline CDR1 is LNHDA and CDR2 is SQIVND (reference sequence). With V trimmed by 5 bases and J by 2 bases, 7 bases remained unmatched. Sequenced material: peripheral blood. This clonotype was sampled from a woman in her thirties with COVID-19, enrolled during active disease. V is TRBV19 and J is TRBJ2-3; 10 bases match TRBD1. CDR3 protein: CASSARDRGFTDTQYF. Written as DNA, the CDR3 is TGTGCCAGTAGTGCAAGGGACAGGGGCTTCACAGATACGCAGTATTTT.